This T cell receptor beta chain was profiled in a study of T cell repertoires in cytomegalovirus infection (dated by TCRdb to about 2019). Study-wide context: Recently identified HLA-C-restricted CMV epitopes, whose presentation resists viral immunomodulation, were targeted by peptide stimulations together with well-studied HLA-B-restricted epitopes. Because public TCR beta signatures pointed to carriage of CMV infection together with the matching HLA type, the HLA type of each donor mattered for the analysis.

After removal of 6 bases from V and 3 bases from J, the junction retains 7 bases not matched to a gene. There are 14 amino acids in the CDR3, from cysteine to phenylalanine inclusive. Only CDR3 DNA remains: 42 bases, in frame from the first base. Sequencing was performed on an Illumina HiSeq 1500. TCRdb reprocessed the public reads (quality trimming at Q25 with fastp, clone calling with MiXCR) and kept in-frame beta chains. For every CDR3 protein sequence, its rows merge into one entry that carries the most common genes and DNA. The sample data list 700,000 to 950,000 distinct CDR3 sequences, and 30% to 35% of these were observed just once. The ten largest make up 9.5% to 15% of the sample. According to the study, the label for this sample's treatment or condition signals: in vitro stimulation with specific CMV peptide epitopes to enrich CMV-specific T cells. This clonotype was detected ten times or more. The target of this receptor is not known. Base qualities were left out, and no much larger clone turns up one base away.

General findings and caveats noted by the study authors: Carriers of CMV infection plus the relevant HLA type were discriminated by the cumulative frequency of public TCR beta family members in the study cohort and in an independent approximately 340-donor cohort. The ex vivo response was dominated by HLA-C-restricted CMV-specific TCR beta clonotypes, and the single most frequent clonotype in two of eight donors was supplied by these HLA-C-restricted clonotypes.

Here the sequenced sample was cultured CD8+ T cells from PBMCs, taken from culture after CMV antigen stimulation. This receptor chain uses TRBV12-3 or TRBV12-4 and TRBJ2-5, and TRBD2 matches 7 of the central bases. The sequence derives from a human donor in good health (CMV status not recorded). Some clones in this sample may be carry-over from other donors' samples. At the DNA level, the sequence is TGTGCCAGCAGCCCATGGGGGGGGAAAGAGACCCAGTACTTC. Protein translation: CASSPWGGKETQYF.